Each of the 24 T cell receptor beta chains below was sequenced from the same sample in a study of T cell responses to AZD1222 COVID-19 vaccine. Repertoires were generated with immunoSEQ multiplex PCR, while TCRdb's copy carries only in-frame clones and drops some. This table has around 120,000 clones, about 89% appearing once. The source material was peripheral blood, sampled 28 days after the second AZD1222 dose. These receptors originate from an adult who received the AZD1222 COVID-19 vaccine.

The CDR3 coding sequence is TGTGCCAGCAGCCGACCTTTGGGCGGGAGGGAAGAGACCCAGTACTTC. This translates into CASSRPLGGREETQYF. The chain joins TRBV7-3 to TRBJ2-5; 9 positions match TRBD2. The germline V gene encodes CDR1 SGHTA and CDR2 FQGTGA. The CDR3 runs 16 residues. The V gene end was trimmed by 5 bases and the J gene end by 3 bases; junction bases not matched to a gene: 10.

The CDR3 DNA reads TGTGCCAGCAGCGCCAGCGGGGGGGCGACCTACAATGAGCAGTTCTTC. Amino acid sequence: CASSASGGATYNEQFF. The J gene is TRBJ2-1, the V gene TRBV9; the match to TRBD2 covers 10 bases. This CDR3 contains 16 residues. Germline lookup yields CDR1 SGDLS and CDR2 YYNGEE. The V and J ends lost 3 bases and 2 bases, in that order; junction bases with no gene match: 5.

The chain is built from TRBV7-2 and TRBJ2-5; D is ambiguous. Germline V gives CDR1 SGHTA, CDR2 FQGNSA. The CDR3 runs 13 residues. Trimming left V 3 bases short and J 5 bases short, with 10 bases between. The CDR3: CASSLETLETQYF. The CDR3 region has the DNA TGTGCCAGCAGCTTGGAGACCCTGGAGACCCAGTACTTC.

The chain links TRBV30 to TRBJ2-7, with D hard to call. The CDR3 runs to 14 residues. Trimming took off 0 bases at V and 2 bases at J, with 11 bases between the two ends. Germline lookup yields CDR1 GTSNPN and CDR2 SVGIG (reference sequence). The CDR3 sequence is CAWSVRPGAYEQYF. The CDR3 nucleotides are TGTGCCTGGAGTGTACGTCCAGGTGCCTACGAGCAGTACTTC.

The chain has TRBV7-8 and TRBJ2-7, with 9 bases identical to TRBD2. Unmatched junction bases numbered 12, after V lost 4 bases and J lost 5 bases. The CDR3 runs 16 residues. CDR1 is SGHVS, CDR2 FQNEAQ, per germline. The CDR3 here is CASSSQWAGGLNEQYF. The CDR3 DNA follows: TGTGCCAGCAGCTCCCAGTGGGCGGGAGGGCTGAACGAGCAGTACTTC. The variable domain in full, with the rest retrieved from reference TRBV7-8 and TRBJ2-7, is GAGVSQSPRYKVAKRGQDVALRCDPISGHVSLFWYQQALGQGPEFLTYFQNEAQLDKSGLPSDRFFAERPEGSVSTLKIQRTQQEDSAVYLCASSSQWAGGLNEQYFGPGTRLTVT.

V and J are TRBV6-5 and TRBJ1-3; a weak D match, TRBD1 (5 bases). This CDR3 has 15 residues. Trimming cost V 5 bases and J 0 bases, with 11 bases left between them. The germline gives CDR1 MNHEY, CDR2 SVGAGI. This CDR3 is CASSLRESSGNTIYF. The CDR3 DNA sequence: TGTGCCAGCAGTCTCAGGGAGAGCTCTGGAAACACCATATATTTT.

V and J are TRBV18 and TRBJ2-7; TRBD1 matches 11 bases. The CDR3 consists of 15 residues. CDR1 is KGHSH and CDR2 is LQKENI in the germline V gene. Unmatched junction bases numbered 3, after V lost 0 bases and J lost 5 bases. CDR3 sequence (DNA): TGTGCCAGCTCACCACCAGGGACAGGGGGGGACGAGCAGTACTTC. It encodes CASSPPGTGGDEQYF.

Here the CDR3 reads CASSIQDSYNSPLHF. CDR3 nucleotides: TGTGCCAGTAGTATACAGGACTCCTATAATTCACCCCTCCACTTT. The genes are TRBV19 and TRBJ1-6; D is ambiguous. The CDR3 consists of 15 residues. Trimming pared 2 bases from V and 0 bases from J, leaving 5 bases between. The germline V gene encodes CDR1 LNHDA and CDR2 SQIVND (reference sequence).

This clone was recorded a few times. The genes are TRBV30 and TRBJ1-3; D might be TRBD1 (6 bases). Trimming stripped 5 bases from V and 0 bases from J, with 14 bases between. Germline CDR1 and CDR2: GTSNPN and SVGIG (reference sequence). The CDR3 consists of 15 residues. The DNA for the CDR3 is TGTGCCTGGCAAATAGGGGGGTCCTCTGGAAACACCATATATTTT. Translation: CAWQIGGSSGNTIYF.

The rearrangement joins TRBV5-4 to TRBJ2-5, with 7 bases identical to TRBD2. This CDR3 comprises 13 residues. The germline V gene encodes CDR1 SGHNT and CDR2 YYREEE (reference sequence). V lost 4 bases to trimming and J lost 5 bases; unmatched junction nucleotides: 5. The CDR3 nucleotides are TGTGCCAGCAGCGGATATAGCGGGGAGACCCAGTACTTC. Protein: CASSGYSGETQYF.

The chain recombines TRBV2 with TRBJ2-3; 7 bases align to TRBD1. Unmatched junction bases numbered 9, after V lost 7 bases and J lost 2 bases. This CDR3 has 15 amino acids. Looked up from germline, CDR1 is SNHLY and CDR2 is FYNNEI. The DNA of the CDR3 is TGTGCCAGCAAAAGACAGGGACCGAACACAGATACGCAGTATTTT. Translating gives CASKRQGPNTDTQYF.

This chain uses TRBV4-3 with TRBJ2-5; 7 positions agree with TRBD2. This CDR3 comprises 15 residues. V lost 1 base, J lost 2 bases, and 4 bases stayed unmatched. Germline V lookup: CDR1 LGHNA, CDR2 YSLEER. CDR3 DNA sequence: TGCGCCAGCAGCCAAGGGGGAGCGGGACAAGAGACCCAGTACTTC. Its protein product is CASSQGGAGQETQYF.

The rearrangement joins TRBV4-1 to TRBJ1-2; the match to TRBD1 covers 7 bases. V was pared by 0 bases and J by 4 bases, with 5 bases of the junction left unmatched. The CDR3 is made up of 15 amino acids. The V gene's germline CDR1 is MGHRA and CDR2 YSYEKL. The CDR3 bases are TGCGCCAGCAGCCAAGATAAGGGGGCTTTCTATGGCTACACCTTC. Protein product: CASSQDKGAFYGYTF.

This chain connects TRBV4-2 to TRBJ2-1; 8 bases line up with TRBD2. Looked up from germline, CDR1 is LGHNA and CDR2 is YNFKEQ. Trimming cost V 5 bases and J 1 base; bases outside gene matches: 4. The CDR3 covers 15 residues. The CDR3 is CASSSRLASYNEQFF. In nucleotides, the CDR3 is TGTGCCAGCAGCTCTCGACTAGCGTCCTACAATGAGCAGTTCTTC.

The V and J genes are TRBV9 and TRBJ2-6, with TRBD1 matching over 7 bases. J lost 0 bases, V lost 3 bases, and 3 bases had no gene match. CDR3 length: 16 residues. Germline CDR1 SGDLS, CDR2 YYNGEE. CDR3 loop: CASSGRDSSGANVLTF. The DNA for the CDR3 is TGTGCCAGCAGCGGCCGGGACAGCTCTGGGGCCAACGTCCTGACTTTC.

This clone was seen a single time. The genes are TRBV6-5 and TRBJ2-5, with D maybe TRBD1 (5 bases). Per the germline V gene, CDR1 is MNHEY and CDR2 is SVGAGI. The V end lost 2 bases, the J end lost 1 base, and 8 bases lay between the germline ends. CDR3 length: 14 residues. The CDR3 region is CASSYQGPQETQYF. CDR3 DNA: TGTGCCAGCAGTTACCAGGGTCCCCAAGAGACCCAGTACTTC.

The rearrangement uses TRBV2 and TRBJ2-7; D is unclear. V dropped 2 bases and J dropped 6 bases, with 5 bases sitting between them. Germline loops: CDR1 SNHLY, CDR2 FYNNEI. The length of the CDR3 is 11 residues. In nucleotides, the CDR3 is TGTGCCAGCAGTGAACCGATCGAGCAGTACTTC. It encodes CASSEPIEQYF. The whole variable domain, filled in from reference TRBV2 and TRBJ2-7, reads EPEVTQTPSHQVTQMGQEVILRCVPISNHLYFYWYRQILGQKVEFLVSFYNNEISEKSEIFDDQFSVERPDGSNFTLKIRSTKLEDSAMYFCASSEPIEQYFGPGTRLTVT.

This clone was observed a single time. This chain uses TRBV7-2 with TRBJ2-7; 8 bases line up with TRBD2. V dropped 2 bases and J dropped 0; count of bases not matched to a gene: 9. This CDR3 has 17 amino acids. Germline assignment: CDR1 SGHTA and CDR2 FQGNSA. The CDR3 reads CASSLIGPTSGSYEQYF. CDR3 DNA sequence: TGTGCCAGCAGCTTAATAGGGCCTACTAGCGGCTCCTACGAGCAGTACTTC.

The V gene is TRBV6-5, the J gene TRBJ2-5; 7 bases are a match to TRBD2. CDR1 and CDR2 (germline): MNHEY, SVGAGI. The J segment lost 4 bases and the V segment lost 8 bases, leaving 4 bases of the junction unmatched. There are 12 residues in the CDR3. CDR3 DNA sequence: TGTGCCAGCGGGAGGGACCCAGAGACCCAGTACTTC. This sequence encodes CASGRDPETQYF.

This clone appeared a single time. This chain connects TRBV6-5 to TRBJ2-7, with TRBD1 matching over 7 bases. CDR1 and CDR2 from the germline V gene are MNHEY and SVGAGI. With 0 bases clipped from V and 2 bases from J, the junction kept 7 bases outside the gene matches. The CDR3 extends over 16 amino acids. Here the CDR3 reads CASSYSTGEVPYEQYF. In DNA form, the CDR3 reads TGTGCCAGCAGTTACTCCACAGGGGAAGTCCCCTACGAGCAGTACTTC.

The chain is built from TRBV4-2 and TRBJ2-2; D ambiguous. Between the trimmed V and J ends, which lost 0 bases and 0 bases, there was a span of 17 bases. The CDR3 spans 19 residues. Germline V gene lookup returns CDR1 LGHNA and CDR2 YNFKEQ. This CDR3 reads CASSQDPLGLRANTGELFF. CDR3 nucleotide sequence: TGTGCCAGCAGCCAAGACCCCCTGGGGTTGCGTGCGAACACCGGGGAGCTGTTTTTT.

V and J are TRBV12-5 and TRBJ2-7; 9 bases align to TRBD1. V trimming: 0 bases; J trimming: 3 bases; junction bases outside the gene matches: 6. There are 16 residues in the CDR3. Germline loops: CDR1 LGHNT, CDR2 FRNRAP. In DNA, the CDR3 is TGTGCTAGTGGTTTGGTACTAGGACAGGGGCACTACGAGCAGTACTTC. Protein sequence: CASGLVLGQGHYEQYF.

This chain links TRBV6-4 with TRBJ2-1; D is perhaps TRBD2 (6 bases). The ends were cut back, 3 bases at V and 0 bases at J, with 9 bases in the middle. The germline V gene encodes CDR1 MRHNA and CDR2 SNTAGT. The CDR3 loop spans 15 amino acids. Written as DNA, the CDR3 is TGTGCCAGCAGTGAGGTGGGAGGCTCCTACAATGAGCAGTTCTTC. Translating it yields CASSEVGGSYNEQFF.

This chain links TRBV14 with TRBJ1-3, with TRBD1 identical over 7 bases. Germline V gene sequence: CDR1 SGHDN, CDR2 FVKESK. The CDR3 spans 17 residues. The V segment lost 1 base and the J segment 0 bases; nucleotides outside the gene matches: 6. In DNA form, the CDR3 reads TGTGCCAGCAGCCAAGTGATGAACAGGGGCTCTGGAAACACCATATATTTT. This sequence encodes CASSQVMNRGSGNTIYF.